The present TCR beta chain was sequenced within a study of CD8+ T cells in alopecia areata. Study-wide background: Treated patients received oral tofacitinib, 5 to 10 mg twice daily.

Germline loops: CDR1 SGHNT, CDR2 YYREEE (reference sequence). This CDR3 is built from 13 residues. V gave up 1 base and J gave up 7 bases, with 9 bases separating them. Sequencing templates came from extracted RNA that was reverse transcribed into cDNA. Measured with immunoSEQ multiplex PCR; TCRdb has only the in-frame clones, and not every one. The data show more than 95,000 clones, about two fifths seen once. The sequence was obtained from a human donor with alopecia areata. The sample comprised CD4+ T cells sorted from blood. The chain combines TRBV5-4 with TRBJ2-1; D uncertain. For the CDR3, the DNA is TGTGCCAGCAGCTTGTCAGCCAGGAATGAGCAGTTCTTC. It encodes CASSLSARNEQFF.